Presented here are 15 T cell receptor beta chains from one specimen sequenced in a study of T cells in localized non-small cell lung cancer. Some clones are missing from TCRdb's copy, which holds only in-frame ones; the method was immunoSEQ multiplex PCR. Of roughly 4,700 clones listed, around 27% are singletons. The sample consisted of lung tumor tissue, taken before any cancer treatment. The receptor source for this set is a man aged 35-75 years with stage II lung adenocarcinoma.

This chain joins TRBV6-8 and TRBJ1-1, with TRBD1 identical over 7 bases. CDR1 is MNHGY and CDR2 is SAAAGT in the germline V gene. The CDR3 spans 15 residues. The V gene end was trimmed by 5 bases and the J gene end by 1 base; junction bases not matched to a gene: 7. As DNA, the CDR3 is TGTGCCAGCAGTCCTGGACAGGCGACGAACACTGAAGCTTTCTTT. This translates into CASSPGQATNTEAFF.

The chain has TRBV18 and TRBJ1-3; D uncertain. Germline CDR1 KGHSH, CDR2 LQKENI. There are 16 residues in the CDR3. With 6 bases removed from V and 0 bases from J, the gap between germline ends came to 15 bases. The CDR3 bases are TGTGCCAGCTCCTATAAGGGAGCCAGCTCTGGAAACACCATATATTTT. This translates into CASSYKGASSGNTIYF.

This chain uses TRBV14 with TRBJ2-1, with 8 bases identical to TRBD1. The germline CDR1 and CDR2 sequences are SGHDN and FVKESK. The J segment lost 8 bases and the V segment lost 4 bases, leaving 19 bases of the junction unmatched. This CDR3 is 18 amino acids long. In nucleotides, the CDR3 is TGTGCCAGCAGCCTGCTACCCAGGGGGCGCGTTAGTGGCCATGAGCAGTTCTTC. Translated, it gives CASSLLPRGRVSGHEQFF.

The V and J genes are TRBV19 and TRBJ2-7, with TRBD2 as a possible D gene (5 bases). There are 14 residues in the CDR3. Germline V CDR1 and CDR2: LNHDA, SQIVND (reference sequence). The V end was cut by 4 bases, the J end by 3 bases, with 13 bases between. The CDR3 here is CASSTASGYYEQYF. CDR3 sequence (DNA): TGTGCCAGTAGTACCGCCAGCGGTTACTACGAGCAGTACTTC.

V usage is TRBV18 and J usage is TRBJ2-1; TRBD2 agrees at 7 bases. The CDR3 runs 14 residues. The germline V gene encodes CDR1 KGHSH and CDR2 LQKENI. Trimming at V came to 3 bases and at J to 6 bases, leaving 5 bases not matched to a gene. The CDR3 sequence is CASSPIWGGNEQFF. CDR3 DNA: TGTGCCAGCTCACCGATATGGGGGGGCAATGAGCAGTTCTTC.

There are a few counts of this clone. The J gene is TRBJ2-7, the V gene TRBV9; D might be TRBD1 or TRBD2, each matching 5 bases. Germline V gene data show CDR1 as SGDLS and CDR2 as YYNGEE. The CDR3 has 14 amino acids. V was clipped by 3 bases and J by 0 bases, with 10 bases between them. Here the CDR3 reads CASSARGDSYEQYF. The CDR3 bases are TGTGCCAGCAGCGCAAGAGGGGACTCCTACGAGCAGTACTTC.

The rearrangement uses TRBV1 and TRBJ1-5; the table's TRBD1 call for D was not verified on the DNA. TRBV1 is an annotated pseudogene. This CDR3 is 16 amino acids long. The CDR3 is CASSQSPGQGNQPQHF. The DNA of the CDR3 is TGCGCCAGCAGCCAGTCCCCCGGACAGGGGAATCAGCCCCAGCATTTT.

The sample holds a few counts of this clone. The V gene is TRBV28, the J gene TRBJ1-1; D is ambiguous. The CDR3 extends over 15 amino acids. Germline loops: CDR1 MDHEN, CDR2 SYDVKM. V was clipped by 2 bases and J by 2 bases, with 12 bases between them. CDR3 sequence (DNA): TGTGCCAGCAGTTTACCCCCCGGGTTCAACACTGAAGCTTTCTTT. Its protein product is CASSLPPGFNTEAFF.

This clone is medium-sized (0.01 to 0.1%) by share. The chain employs TRBV11-3 and TRBJ2-3, with 11 bases fitting TRBD2. After removal of 5 bases from V and 5 bases from J, the junction contained 9 bases not matched to a gene. Per the germline V gene, CDR1 is SGHNT and CDR2 is YENEEA. CDR3 length equals 16 residues. The CDR3 here is CASSRYLAGGGDTQYF. The CDR3 DNA is TGTGCCAGCAGCCGTTACCTAGCGGGAGGAGGAGATACGCAGTATTTT.

This clone has more than one count but fewer than ten. The chain links TRBV19 to TRBJ2-7, with D perhaps matching TRBD1 (6 bases). Germline-derived CDR1 and CDR2 are LNHDA and SQIVND (reference sequence). This CDR3 contains 14 residues. The ends were cut back, 1 base at V and 0 bases at J, with 7 bases in the middle. The CDR3 loop is CASSIAGASYEQYF. As DNA, the CDR3 is TGTGCCAGTAGTATAGCAGGGGCCTCCTACGAGCAGTACTTC.

This clone is labeled as medium-sized. The rearrangement joins TRBV6-8 to TRBJ2-1, with 8 bases aligning to TRBD1. The CDR3 runs 17 residues. J gave up 5 bases and V 2 bases, and 11 bases lay outside the gene matches. CDR1 and CDR2 from the germline V gene are MNHGY and SAAAGT. The DNA of the CDR3 is TGTGCCAGCAGTTACGGCCCTCCGAGGACAGGGAACAATGAGCAGTTCTTC. The encoded protein is CASSYGPPRTGNNEQFF.

The genes are TRBV28 and TRBJ1-2; 8 bases are shared with TRBD1. The V gene's germline CDR1 is MDHEN and CDR2 SYDVKM. This CDR3 has 14 residues. Unmatched junction bases numbered 6, after V lost 5 bases and J lost 4 bases. Here the CDR3 reads CASSVTGGTYGYTF. CDR3 sequence (DNA): TGTGCCAGCAGTGTTACAGGGGGAACCTATGGCTACACCTTC.

This clone has just a few counts. The rearrangement links TRBV18 to TRBJ2-3; 9 bases are shared with TRBD1. There are 16 residues in the CDR3. The V segment lost 5 bases and the J segment 4 bases; nucleotides outside the gene matches: 10. Germline V gene lookup returns CDR1 KGHSH and CDR2 LQKENI. For the CDR3, the DNA is TGTGCCAGCTCAACTCCCGAGGGACAGGGACCAGATACGCAGTATTTT. It encodes CASSTPEGQGPDTQYF.

This rearrangement joins TRBV6-8 to TRBJ2-7, with D perhaps TRBD2 (5 bases). Germline values: CDR1 MNHGY, CDR2 SAAAGT. V dropped 9 bases and J dropped 7 bases, with 19 bases sitting between them. The CDR3 extends over 13 amino acids. CDR3 coding DNA: TGTGCCAGTTCGACGACCGGGATATGGGAGCAGTACTTC. It specifies CASSTTGIWEQYF.

This clone was counted a few times. The genes are TRBV19 and TRBJ2-7; tentatively, D is TRBD1 (6 bases). V lost 6 bases and J lost 4, with 16 bases in between. This CDR3 has 14 amino acids. Germline CDR1 LNHDA, CDR2 SQIVND (reference sequence). The CDR3 DNA reads as TGTGCCAGTAGGCGGACAGCGACCCATTACGAGCAGTACTTC. Protein: CASRRTATHYEQYF.